Described below is a single TCR beta chain sequence and its context. What it binds is not known. Here immunoSEQ multiplex PCR was the method, and the copy in TCRdb shows in-frame clones only, minus some. The sample contains approximately 470,000 clones, roughly 80% of which appear only once. It was tens of millions of PBMCs that unsorted samples used for genomic DNA. These data come from a study of shared clonotypes between healthy human individuals. Study as a whole: The donor pool was made up of two women and three men aged 18 to 49.

Whole-study results and caveats: Clonotype sharing among donors, it was expected, would be affected by sequencing depth. There were few donors, and this limited the genetic and exposure-history diversity represented.

V dropped 7 bases and J dropped 4; count of bases not matched to a gene: 14. This CDR3 spans 15 amino acids. Germline CDR1 is SQVTM and CDR2 is ANQGSEA. The sample was PBMCs. The J gene is TRBJ2-3, the V gene TRBV29-1; 7 bases fit TRBD2. The TCR comes from a woman in her thirties or forties in good health. Some clones in this sample may be carry-over from other donors' samples. The CDR3 DNA reads TGCAGCGACCATACCGGGACTATAGCCGCAGATACGCAGTATTTT. Protein: CSDHTGTIAADTQYF.